This passage covers 2 T cell receptor beta chains from one sample sequenced in a study of OX40 agonist ivuxolimab in advanced cancers. Sequencing was performed with immunoSEQ multiplex PCR; in TCRdb, only in-frame clones are kept and a portion is missing. The sample holds 50,000 to 70,000 clones, about 88% seen once. Here the sequenced sample was CD4+ or CD8+ T cells sorted from blood, taken in a trial of the OX40 agonist ivuxolimab. The origin of the receptors is an adult with an advanced solid tumor such as melanoma, head and neck, liver or kidney cancer.

This chain links TRBV6-6 with TRBJ1-3; possibly TRBD1 for D (5 bases). The CDR3 has 15 amino acids. Germline V gene sequence: CDR1 MNHNY, CDR2 SVGAGI (reference sequence). V was trimmed by 5 bases and J by 13 bases, leaving 24 bases between them. DNA for the CDR3: TGTGCCAGCAGTCCCCTCAGGGAGAATCCGGCAGGGATATATTTT. This gives the protein CASSPLRENPAGIYF.

The chain joins TRBV7-8 to TRBJ2-1; possibly TRBD1 or TRBD2 for D (5 bases each). Per the germline V gene, CDR1 is SGHVS and CDR2 is FQNEAQ. The ends were cut back, 5 bases at V and 7 bases at J, with 21 bases in the middle. This CDR3 has 16 residues. The CDR3 DNA reads TGTGCCAGCAGCGCCCTGACCGGGACGGGGTGGAATGAGCAGTTCTTC. It specifies CASSALTGTGWNEQFF.